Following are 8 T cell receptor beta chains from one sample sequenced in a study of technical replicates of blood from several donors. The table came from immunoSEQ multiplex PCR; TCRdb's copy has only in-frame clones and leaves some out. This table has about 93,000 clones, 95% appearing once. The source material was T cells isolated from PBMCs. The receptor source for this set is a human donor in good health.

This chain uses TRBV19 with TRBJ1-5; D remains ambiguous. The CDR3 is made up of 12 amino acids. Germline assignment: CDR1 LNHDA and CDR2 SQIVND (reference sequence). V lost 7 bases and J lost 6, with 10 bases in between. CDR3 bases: TGTGCCAGTAACTTTCCGGGTCAGCCCCAGCATTTT. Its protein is CASNFPGQPQHF.

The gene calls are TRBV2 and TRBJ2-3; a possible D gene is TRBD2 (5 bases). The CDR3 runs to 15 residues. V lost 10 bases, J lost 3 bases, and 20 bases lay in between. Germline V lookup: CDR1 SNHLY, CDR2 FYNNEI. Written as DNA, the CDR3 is TGTGCCACCCAAGGGTCCACGGGAATGACAGATACGCAGTATTTT. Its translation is CATQGSTGMTDTQYF. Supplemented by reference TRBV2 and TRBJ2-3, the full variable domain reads EPEVTQTPSHQVTQMGQEVILRCVPISNHLYFYWYRQILGQKVEFLVSFYNNEISEKSEIFDDQFSVERPDGSNFTLKIRSTKLEDSAMYFCATQGSTGMTDTQYFGPGTRLTVL.

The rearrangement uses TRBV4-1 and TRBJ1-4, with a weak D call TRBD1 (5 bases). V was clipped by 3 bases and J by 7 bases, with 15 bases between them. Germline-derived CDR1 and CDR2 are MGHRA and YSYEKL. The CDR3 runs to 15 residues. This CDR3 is CASSHLSSGGEKLFF. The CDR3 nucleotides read TGCGCCAGCAGCCACCTTTCCTCGGGGGGTGAAAAACTGTTTTTT.

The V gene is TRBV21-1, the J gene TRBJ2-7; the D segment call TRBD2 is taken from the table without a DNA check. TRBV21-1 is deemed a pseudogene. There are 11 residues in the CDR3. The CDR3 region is CASSKPYEQYF. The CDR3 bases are TGTGCCAGCAGCAAACCGTACGAGCAGTACTTC.

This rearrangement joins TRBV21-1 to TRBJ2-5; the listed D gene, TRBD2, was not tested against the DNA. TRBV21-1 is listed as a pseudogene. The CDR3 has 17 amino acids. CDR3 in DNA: TGTGCCAGCAGGACCCTAGTTAGCGGGAGATCTCAAGAGACCCAGTACTTC. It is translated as CASRTLVSGRSQETQYF.

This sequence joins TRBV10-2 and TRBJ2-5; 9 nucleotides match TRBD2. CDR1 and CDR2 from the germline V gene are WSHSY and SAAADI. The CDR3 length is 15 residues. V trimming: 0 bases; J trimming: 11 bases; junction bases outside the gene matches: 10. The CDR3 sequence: CASSESALAGRWQYF. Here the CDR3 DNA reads TGCGCCAGCAGTGAGTCCGCGCTAGCGGGACGTTGGCAGTACTTC.

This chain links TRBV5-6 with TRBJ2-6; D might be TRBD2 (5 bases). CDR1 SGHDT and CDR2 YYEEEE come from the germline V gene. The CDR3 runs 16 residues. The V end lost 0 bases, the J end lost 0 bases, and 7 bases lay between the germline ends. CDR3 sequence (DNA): TGTGCCAGCAGCTTGGGGAGGAGCTCTGGGGCCAACGTCCTGACTTTC. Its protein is CASSLGRSSGANVLTF.

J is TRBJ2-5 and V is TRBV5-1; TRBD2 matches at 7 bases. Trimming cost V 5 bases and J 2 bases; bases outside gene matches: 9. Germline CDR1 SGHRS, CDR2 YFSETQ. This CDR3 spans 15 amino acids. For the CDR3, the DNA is TGCGCCAGCAGTCAAGGGACTACATTACAAGAGACCCAGTACTTC. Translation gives CASSQGTTLQETQYF.